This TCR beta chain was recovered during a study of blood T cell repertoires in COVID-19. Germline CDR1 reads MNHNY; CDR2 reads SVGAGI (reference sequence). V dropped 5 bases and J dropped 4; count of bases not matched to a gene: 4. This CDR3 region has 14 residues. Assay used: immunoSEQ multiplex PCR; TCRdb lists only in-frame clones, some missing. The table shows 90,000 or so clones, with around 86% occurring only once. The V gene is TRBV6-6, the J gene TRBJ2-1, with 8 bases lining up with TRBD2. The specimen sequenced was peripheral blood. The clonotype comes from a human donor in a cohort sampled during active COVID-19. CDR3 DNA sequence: TGTGCCAGCAGTGCAGCGGGGGAGTACAATGAGCAGTTCTTC. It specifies CASSAAGEYNEQFF.